The 7 T cell receptor beta chains listed next were all sequenced from one sample in a study of T cell responses to AZD1222 COVID-19 vaccine. Repertoires were generated with immunoSEQ multiplex PCR, while TCRdb's copy carries only in-frame clones and drops some. Here the sample spans about 120,000 clones, around 89% being singletons. This specimen was peripheral blood, taken on day 0 of AZD1222 vaccination. The origin of the receptors is an adult in good health.

The chain joins TRBV19 to TRBJ1-2; 10 nucleotides align to TRBD1. The CDR3 runs to 14 residues. The V and J ends lost 5 bases and 5 bases, in that order; junction bases with no gene match: 5. The germline V gene has CDR1 LNHDA and CDR2 SQIVND (reference sequence). The CDR3 here is CASSGTGAAYGYTF. In DNA, the CDR3 is TGTGCCAGTAGTGGGACAGGGGCCGCATATGGCTACACCTTC.

The chain couples TRBV13 to TRBJ1-1, with 7 bases matching TRBD1. The CDR3 loop spans 14 amino acids. CDR1 is PRHDT and CDR2 is FYEKMQ in the germline V gene (reference sequence). J lost 4 bases, V lost 3 bases, and 5 bases had no gene match. The CDR3 DNA reads as TGTGCCAGCAGCTTCTGGCAGGGGGTCACTGAAGCTTTCTTT. This translates into CASSFWQGVTEAFF.

V is TRBV6-2 or TRBV6-3 and J is TRBJ2-1, with 7 bases fitting TRBD1. The CDR3 is 12 amino acids. CDR1 is MNHEY and CDR2 is SVGEGT in the germline V gene. The trim removed 5 bases at V and 13 bases at J, leaving 8 bases unmatched. CDR3: CASSPRTGIQFF. The CDR3 nucleotides are TGTGCCAGCAGTCCCCGGACAGGCATACAGTTCTTC.

The chain joins TRBV6-1 to TRBJ1-2, with 9 bases fitting TRBD1. The J segment lost 3 bases and the V segment lost 4 bases, leaving 3 bases of the junction unmatched. CDR1 and CDR2 (germline): MNHNS, SASEGT. This CDR3 spans 14 amino acids. This CDR3 reads CASSGGTGYYGYTF. DNA for the CDR3: TGTGCCAGCAGTGGGGGGACAGGGTACTATGGCTACACCTTC.

This clone is a singleton in its sample. V gene TRBV9 combines with J gene TRBJ1-3, with 9 bases lining up with TRBD1. After removal of 2 bases from V and 0 bases from J, the junction contained 3 bases not matched to a gene. CDR1 is SGDLS, CDR2 YYNGEE, per germline. This CDR3 contains 16 residues. The CDR3 reads CASSVGQGRSGNTIYF. CDR3 nucleotides: TGTGCCAGCAGCGTTGGACAGGGGCGCTCTGGAAACACCATATATTTT.

The rearrangement uses TRBV3-1 (or the pseudogene TRBV3-2) and TRBJ2-6; 9 nucleotides line up with TRBD1. The CDR3 has 16 residues. The V segment lost 4 bases and the J segment 2 bases; nucleotides outside the gene matches: 3. In germline, CDR1 is LGHDT, CDR2 YNNKEL (reference sequence). Here the CDR3 reads CASSPGDRAGANVLTF. CDR3 in DNA: TGTGCCAGCAGCCCCGGGGACAGGGCTGGGGCCAACGTCCTGACTTTC.

This clone came up once. The chain uses TRBV6-5 and TRBJ2-7; weak D call: TRBD1 (5 bases). The length of the CDR3 is 13 residues. The germline V and J ends were trimmed by 6 bases and 2 bases, with 11 bases remaining between them. Per the germline V gene, CDR1 is MNHEY and CDR2 is SVGAGI. DNA of the CDR3: TGTGCCAGCAGCCGCGAAGGGGCCTACGAGCAGTACTTC. Encoded protein: CASSREGAYEQYF.